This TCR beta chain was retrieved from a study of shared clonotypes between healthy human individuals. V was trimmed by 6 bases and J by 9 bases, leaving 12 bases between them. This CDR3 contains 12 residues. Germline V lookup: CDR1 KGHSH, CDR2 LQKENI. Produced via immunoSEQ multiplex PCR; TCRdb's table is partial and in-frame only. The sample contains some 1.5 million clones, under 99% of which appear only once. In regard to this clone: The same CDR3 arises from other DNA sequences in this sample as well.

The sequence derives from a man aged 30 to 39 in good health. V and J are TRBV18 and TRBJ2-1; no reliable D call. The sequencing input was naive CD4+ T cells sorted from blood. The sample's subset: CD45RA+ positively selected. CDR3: CASSPLVGEQFF. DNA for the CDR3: TGTGCCAGCTCTCCCCTAGTCGGTGAGCAGTTCTTC. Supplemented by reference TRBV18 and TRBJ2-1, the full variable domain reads NAGVMQNPRHLVRRRGQEARLRCSPMKGHSHVYWYRQLPEEGLKFMVYLQKENIIDESGMPKERFSAEFPKEGPSILRIQQVVRGDSAAYFCASSPLVGEQFFGPGTRLTVL.